This T cell receptor beta chain derives from a study of immune evolution from preneoplasia to lung adenocarcinoma. Sequencing used immunoSEQ multiplex PCR; TCRdb keeps in-frame clones, though not all of them. This table holds some 4,300 clones, more than 60% found once. With 3 bases clipped from V and 7 bases from J, the junction kept 4 bases outside the gene matches. Germline assignment: CDR1 GTSNPN and CDR2 SVGIG (reference sequence). CDR3 length: 14 amino acids. This TCR was sampled from a person between 50 and 70 years old with lung adenocarcinoma. The rearrangement uses TRBV30 and TRBJ2-4; 12 bases agree with TRBD2. The sequenced sample was FFPE minimally invasive lung adenocarcinoma tissue. The CDR3 loop is CAWSVGTSGNIQYF. The CDR3 region has the DNA TGTGCCTGGAGCGTAGGGACTAGCGGGAACATTCAGTACTTC.